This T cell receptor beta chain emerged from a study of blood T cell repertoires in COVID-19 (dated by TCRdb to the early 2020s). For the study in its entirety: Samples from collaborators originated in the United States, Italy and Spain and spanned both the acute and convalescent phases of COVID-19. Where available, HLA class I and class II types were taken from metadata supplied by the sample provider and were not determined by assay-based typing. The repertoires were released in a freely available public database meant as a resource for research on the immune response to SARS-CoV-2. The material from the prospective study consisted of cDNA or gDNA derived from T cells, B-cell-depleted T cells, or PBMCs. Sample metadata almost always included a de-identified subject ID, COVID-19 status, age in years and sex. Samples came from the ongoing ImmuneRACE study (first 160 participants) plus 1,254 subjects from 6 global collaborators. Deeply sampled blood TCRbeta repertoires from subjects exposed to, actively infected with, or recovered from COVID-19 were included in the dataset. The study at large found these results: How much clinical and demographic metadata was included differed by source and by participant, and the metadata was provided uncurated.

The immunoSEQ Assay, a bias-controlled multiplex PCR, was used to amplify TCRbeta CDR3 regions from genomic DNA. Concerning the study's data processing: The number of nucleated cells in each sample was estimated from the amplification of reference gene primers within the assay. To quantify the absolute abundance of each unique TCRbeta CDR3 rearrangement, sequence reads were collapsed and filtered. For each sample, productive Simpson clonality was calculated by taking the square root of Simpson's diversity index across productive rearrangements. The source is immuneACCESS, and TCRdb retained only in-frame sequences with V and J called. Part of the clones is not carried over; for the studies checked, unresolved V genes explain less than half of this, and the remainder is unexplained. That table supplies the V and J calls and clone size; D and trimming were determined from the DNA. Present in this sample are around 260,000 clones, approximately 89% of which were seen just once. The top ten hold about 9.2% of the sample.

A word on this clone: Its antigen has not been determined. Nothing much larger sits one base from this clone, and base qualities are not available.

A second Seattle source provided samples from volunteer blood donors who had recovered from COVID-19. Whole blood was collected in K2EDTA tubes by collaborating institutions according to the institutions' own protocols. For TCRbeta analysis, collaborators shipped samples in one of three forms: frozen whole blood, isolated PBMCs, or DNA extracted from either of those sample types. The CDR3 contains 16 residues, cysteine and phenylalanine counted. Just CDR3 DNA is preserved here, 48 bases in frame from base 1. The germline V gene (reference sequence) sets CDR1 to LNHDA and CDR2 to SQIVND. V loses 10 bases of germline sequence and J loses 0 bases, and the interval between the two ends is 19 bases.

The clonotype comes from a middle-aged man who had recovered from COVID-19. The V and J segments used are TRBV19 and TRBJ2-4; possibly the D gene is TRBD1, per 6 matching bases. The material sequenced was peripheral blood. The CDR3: CATTQTGPAAKNIQYF. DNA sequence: TGTGCCACCACTCAAACAGGGCCAGCAGCCAAAAACATTCAGTACTTC.